This entry features one T cell receptor (beta chain) sequence. Its antigen is undetermined. Germline lookup yields CDR1 SGHAT and CDR2 FQNNGV. The CDR3 totals 15 residues. The trim removed 5 bases at V and 5 bases at J, leaving 8 bases unmatched. Profiling relied on immunoSEQ multiplex PCR, and the TCRdb table lists in-frame clones only, not all of them. The sample comprises tens of thousands of clones, almost 85% of which are singletons, and around 20% rests with the top ten. These data come from a study of PD-1 blockade in classical Hodgkin lymphoma. Study results and limitations: The authors have not defined what causes the repertoire differences, possibly disease activity or prior therapy.

The sample's time point: cycle 4 day 1 (C4D1), after around six weeks of nivolumab. Every patient experienced relapse after autologous stem cell transplantation, and brentuximab vedotin exposure varied. The sample was peripheral blood mononuclear cells (PBMCs), taken before the fourth cycle of nivolumab. The receptor was derived from a human donor with classical Hodgkin lymphoma. The rearrangement uses TRBV11-2 and TRBJ2-5; 10 positions agree with TRBD1. In DNA form, the CDR3 reads TGTGCCAGCAGCACGAAGGGACAGGGGACCGAGACCCAGTACTTC. The encoded protein is CASSTKGQGTETQYF.